This T cell receptor beta chain was sequenced in a study of T cell responses to AZD1222 COVID-19 vaccine. Study-level results: Repertoires in all cases were sampled only once the peak T cell response had passed. Among those given AZD1222, only five or six were seropositive at baseline. Females made up more of the donors, who were largely white British, and clonal diversity may have come out too low. Spike-specific TCR breadth and depth both grew after two AZD1222 doses.

The protocol was immunoSEQ multiplex PCR, while the TCRdb copy is restricted to in-frame clones and leaves out a portion. The data contain approximately 120,000 clones, roughly 87% of them singletons. Notes on this clone: What it binds is unknown.

This CDR3 has 15 amino acids. CDR1 is LNHDA and CDR2 is SQIVND in the germline V gene (reference sequence). The V end was cut by 1 base, the J end by 0 bases, with 7 bases between. The input for sequencing was peripheral blood, taken on day 0 of MenACWY control vaccination. The V gene is TRBV19, the J gene TRBJ1-3, with D unresolved. The source of this sequence is an adult in good health. CDR3 residues: CASSIAAGSGNTIYF. The CDR3 nucleotides are TGTGCCAGTAGTATAGCTGCGGGCTCTGGAAACACCATATATTTT.